These 14 T cell receptor beta chains originate from one sample sequenced in a study of blood T cell repertoires in COVID-19. Sequenced by immunoSEQ multiplex PCR; TCRdb stores in-frame clones only, minus some. The sample carries approximately 210,000 clones, more than 75% recorded once. Sequencing was performed on peripheral blood. These receptor sequences come from a woman aged 40-49 years with acute or convalescent COVID-19.

The CDR3 loop reads CASSHRPGETQYF. The CDR3, as DNA: TGTGCCAGCAGCCACAGGCCAGGGGAGACCCAGTACTTC. The chain is built from TRBV6-1 and TRBJ2-5; a possible D gene is TRBD1 (5 bases). V gave up 6 bases and J gave up 5 bases, with 13 bases separating them. From germline, CDR1 is MNHNS and CDR2 SASEGT. The CDR3 is 13 amino acids.

This clone was observed a few times. This chain joins TRBV29-1 and TRBJ2-7, with TRBD2 identical over 8 bases. CDR1 is SQVTM, CDR2 ANQGSEA, per germline. V shed 5 bases and J 2 bases; nucleotides not matched to a gene: 5. The CDR3 consists of 13 residues. As DNA, the CDR3 is TGCAGCGTTCAACTAGCGGCCACCTACGAGCAGTACTTC. Translating it yields CSVQLAATYEQYF.

The chain employs TRBV9 and TRBJ2-3; 10 bases are shared with TRBD2. CDR3 length equals 18 residues. The trim removed 4 bases at V and 5 bases at J, leaving 16 bases unmatched. Germline CDR1 is SGDLS and CDR2 is YYNGEE. The CDR3, as DNA: TGTGCCAGCAGCCCAGAGGTCAGGGCTAGCGGGAGTAAAGATACGCAGTATTTT. It yields the protein CASSPEVRASGSKDTQYF.

A note on this clone: This specimen includes other DNA sequences encoding the same CDR3. This sequence joins TRBV9 and TRBJ2-7; 8 positions agree with TRBD2. The CDR3 consists of 13 residues. CDR1 and CDR2 from the germline V gene are SGDLS and YYNGEE. V shed 0 bases and J 6 bases; nucleotides not matched to a gene: 2. The CDR3 DNA reads as TGTGCCAGCAGCGTAGTAGCGGGGACCGAGCAGTACTTC. Translated: CASSVVAGTEQYF.

The sample holds a few counts of this clone. The chain is built from TRBV19 and TRBJ1-2, with a possible D match to TRBD1 (5 bases). Germline assignment: CDR1 LNHDA and CDR2 SQIVND (reference sequence). The V end was cut by 0 bases, the J end by 3 bases, with 11 bases between. This CDR3 has 15 residues. The CDR3 DNA sequence: TGTGCCAGTAGTATAGATCGGGGGAGCGACTATGGCTACACCTTC. Protein sequence: CASSIDRGSDYGYTF.

V gene TRBV4-3 combines with J gene TRBJ1-1; unclear D gene. Germline CDR1 LGHNA, CDR2 YSLEER. CDR3 size: 15 residues. Trimming pared 0 bases from V and 1 base from J, leaving 9 bases between. The chain's CDR3 is CASSQELDTNTEAFF. CDR3 nucleotide sequence: TGCGCCAGCAGCCAAGAATTAGATACGAACACTGAAGCTTTCTTT.

This chain links TRBV6-5 with TRBJ1-1, with no clear D. CDR3 length: 15 amino acids. Germline V gene data show CDR1 as MNHEY and CDR2 as SVGAGI. Trimming stripped 0 bases from V and 4 bases from J, with 12 bases between. This chain's CDR3 is CASSYSRRVSTEAFF. The DNA for the CDR3 is TGTGCCAGCAGTTACTCGAGGAGGGTGAGCACTGAAGCTTTCTTT.

There are a few counts of this clone. The CDR3 DNA reads as TGCAGCGTTGAGGCGCGGATGGCGAACACCGGGGAGCTGTTTTTT. Translation: CSVEARMANTGELFF. The genes are TRBV29-1 and TRBJ2-2; D is ambiguous. Trimming took off 3 bases at V and 0 bases at J, with 11 bases between the two ends. The CDR3 loop spans 15 amino acids. Germline V gene sequence: CDR1 SQVTM, CDR2 ANQGSEA.

This chain joins TRBV18 and TRBJ1-6; 12 nucleotides agree with TRBD1. The germline V gene has CDR1 KGHSH and CDR2 LQKENI. V gave up 9 bases and J gave up 7 bases; unmatched junction bases: 7. The CDR3 consists of 15 residues. The CDR3: CASRGTGGFNSPLHF. The CDR3 DNA reads as TGTGCCAGTCGCGGGACAGGGGGCTTCAATTCACCCCTCCACTTT.

The CDR3 nucleotides read TGTGCCACCAGTGATTTCGGACGTCAGGGAATAGGATGGAATGAGCAGTTCTTC. Translating gives CATSDFGRQGIGWNEQFF. The V and J genes are TRBV24-1 and TRBJ2-1; D possibly corresponds to TRBD1 (5 bases). The germline V gene encodes CDR1 KGHDR and CDR2 SFDVKD. The CDR3 is 18 residues long. V gave up 1 base and J gave up 7 bases, with 22 bases separating them.

The chain has TRBV19 and TRBJ2-5; 8 positions agree with TRBD1. J was trimmed by 2 bases and V by 4 bases; bases with no gene match: 12. Germline lookup yields CDR1 LNHDA and CDR2 SQIVND (reference sequence). The CDR3 totals 17 residues. The CDR3 nucleotides are TGTGCCAGTAGTAGACTATCAGGGGGCGGAAGACAAGAGACCCAGTACTTC. Translating it yields CASSRLSGGGRQETQYF.

The V call is TRBV9, the J call TRBJ1-2, with D unclear. Germline loops: CDR1 SGDLS, CDR2 YYNGEE. This CDR3 comprises 14 residues. Trimming removed 4 bases at V and 8 bases at J, with 18 bases between. CDR3: CASSPPGRDRGYTF. For the CDR3, the DNA is TGTGCCAGCAGCCCACCCGGGAGGGATCGAGGCTACACCTTC.

The chain couples TRBV15 to TRBJ2-7; possible D gene TRBD1, 6 bases. Germline loops: CDR1 LNHNV, CDR2 YYDKDF (reference sequence). V was shortened by 6 bases and J by 6 bases, with 18 bases between the two germline ends. The CDR3 runs 14 residues. CDR3 DNA sequence: TGTGCCACCAGAGTCGGACAGATTACGGGCGAGCAGTACTTC. It specifies CATRVGQITGEQYF.

The CDR3 spells CSASLGLAGNEQFF. In DNA, the CDR3 is TGCAGTGCTAGTCTCGGCCTTGCAGGAAATGAGCAGTTCTTC. V usage is TRBV20-1 and J usage is TRBJ2-1, with D unclear. The CDR3 loop spans 14 amino acids. Trimming cost V 3 bases and J 7 bases, with 16 bases left between them. The germline V gene encodes CDR1 DFQATT and CDR2 SNEGSKA (reference sequence).